The 3 T cell receptor beta chains below were found in one sample sequenced in a study of radiation and T cells in renal cell carcinoma (TCRdb year 2020). Sample time point, as interpreted from the label and publication: baseline pretreatment blood. The treatment or condition label here, explained by the study, means: 15 Gy SBRT to primary tumor, nephrectomy 4 weeks later. The protocol used for the library was the immunoSEQ multiplex PCR assay. This immuneACCESS table, as held by TCRdb, lists in-frame sequences with V and J called but not all clones. Of the missing ones, under half trace to an unresolved V gene in checked studies; the others have no known cause. The sample yields over 120,000 clones; about 88% were counted once. Together, the top ten hold around 12% of the sample. Sample: blood, taken from a patient whose treatment included radiotherapy and nephrectomy. These receptors were obtained from a woman aged 45 to 65 with renal cell carcinoma.

This clone was detected once. V and J are TRBV12-5 and TRBJ2-3; maybe TRBD2 (5 bases). The CDR3 consists of 14 residues. Trimming removed 7 bases from V and 0 bases from J, with 11 bases in between. CDR1 and CDR2 (germline): LGHNT, FRNRAP. The CDR3: CASAQGLSTDTQYF. The CDR3 DNA reads as TGTGCTAGTGCCCAAGGACTGAGCACAGATACGCAGTATTTT.

The V call is TRBV27, the J call TRBJ1-2, with D possibly matching TRBD1 (6 bases). V dropped 2 bases and J dropped 4 bases, with 14 bases sitting between them. This CDR3 spans 15 amino acids. CDR1 and CDR2 from the germline V gene are MNHEY and SMNVEV (reference sequence). The CDR3 loop is CASSLLPVGGYGYTF. The CDR3 DNA is TGTGCCAGCAGTTTACTCCCCGTAGGGGGCTATGGCTACACCTTC.

J is TRBJ1-4 and V is TRBV9; 7 bases agree with TRBD1. V dropped 3 bases and J dropped 4; count of bases not matched to a gene: 6. Germline CDR1 SGDLS, CDR2 YYNGEE. This CDR3 comprises 15 residues. The CDR3 sequence is CASSGTGTDNEKLFF. In nucleotides, the CDR3 is TGTGCCAGCAGCGGTACCGGGACAGATAATGAAAAACTGTTTTTT.